This T cell receptor beta chain was sequenced during a study of T cell responses to AZD1222 COVID-19 vaccine. Profiling relied on immunoSEQ multiplex PCR, and the TCRdb table lists in-frame clones only, not all of them. The data show 120,000 or so clones, roughly 84% seen once. The clonotype originates from an adult who received the AZD1222 COVID-19 vaccine. This material consisted of peripheral blood, taken 28 days after the second AZD1222 dose.

CDR3 sequence (DNA): TGTGCCAGCAGCAAGGATAGCGGGGAGCAAGAGACCCAGTACTTC. This translates into CASSKDSGEQETQYF. The chain carries TRBV5-6 and TRBJ2-5, with TRBD2 matching over 8 bases. This CDR3 has 15 amino acids. V lost 4 bases, J lost 2 bases, and 7 bases stayed unmatched. Germline assignment: CDR1 SGHDT and CDR2 YYEEEE.